Shown below are 15 T cell receptor beta chains from a single sample sequenced in a study of identical twins. TCRdb analysed the 5' RACE reads with MiXCR anew, one entry per CDR3 protein. This table has about 550,000 distinct CDR3 sequences, around 20% appearing once. These sequences were also reported in another study, on yellow fever vaccine responses in identical twins.

Sequencing input: CD4+ T cells sorted from blood. The receptors were sampled from a woman younger than 35 in good health.

This clonotype showed up just a few times. The chain carries TRBV7-6 and TRBJ2-5; D might be TRBD1 (5 bases). V lost 0 bases and J lost 5, with 7 bases in between. Germline V CDR1 and CDR2: SGHVS, FNYEAQ. This CDR3 is built from 13 residues. The CDR3 region has the DNA TGTGCCAGCAGCTTAGCCCAGGGTGAGACCCAGTACTTC. Residues: CASSLAQGETQYF.

The sample holds one count of this clonotype. The genes are TRBV7-9 and TRBJ2-4; TRBD1 agrees at 8 bases. Trimming removed 1 base from V and 8 bases from J; junction bases left unmatched: 7. The CDR3 covers 15 residues. Germline V lookup: CDR1 SEHNR, CDR2 FQNEAQ (reference sequence). The CDR3: CASSLVKVGQDIQYF. The DNA for the CDR3 is TGTGCCAGCAGCTTAGTGAAAGTGGGACAGGACATTCAGTACTTC.

This clonotype was detected once. This chain links TRBV6-1 with TRBJ2-7; 10 nucleotides match TRBD1. Germline V gives CDR1 MNHNS, CDR2 SASEGT. The V and J ends lost 6 bases and 4 bases, in that order; junction bases with no gene match: 6. This CDR3 spans 14 amino acids. The CDR3 sequence is CASRDDRGLYEQYF. In DNA form, the CDR3 reads TGTGCCAGCAGGGACGACAGGGGGCTTTACGAGCAGTACTTC.

This clonotype was counted between two and nine times. V and J are TRBV7-8 and TRBJ2-1; TRBD1 is a possible D gene (5 bases). V gave up 5 bases and J gave up 5 bases, with 25 bases separating them. CDR3 length: 18 amino acids. Germline V gene data show CDR1 as SGHVS and CDR2 as FQNEAQ. CDR3 loop: CASSRTGLGRAWDNEQFF. CDR3 nucleotides: TGTGCCAGCAGCCGAACGGGTTTAGGCAGGGCCTGGGACAATGAGCAGTTCTTC. The whole variable domain, filled in from reference TRBV7-8 and TRBJ2-1, reads GAGVSQSPRYKVAKRGQDVALRCDPISGHVSLFWYQQALGQGPEFLTYFQNEAQLDKSGLPSDRFFAERPEGSVSTLKIQRTQQEDSAVYLCASSRTGLGRAWDNEQFFGPGTRLTVL.

The chain recombines TRBV14 with TRBJ2-7; D unresolved. The ends were cut back, 0 bases at V and 0 bases at J, with 9 bases in the middle. Germline-derived CDR1 and CDR2 are SGHDN and FVKESK. The CDR3 runs 15 residues. CDR3 residues: CASSQDKANSYEQYV. CDR3 in DNA: TGTGCCAGCAGCCAAGATAAGGCGAACTCCTACGAGCAGTACGTC.

This clonotype has a handful of counts. J is TRBJ1-4 and V is TRBV5-1, with D possibly matching TRBD1 (5 bases). V shed 2 bases and J shed 2 bases, with 7 bases lying between them. This CDR3 has 14 residues. Germline lookup yields CDR1 SGHRS and CDR2 YFSETQ. Here the CDR3 reads CASSFGGTNEKLFF. The CDR3 coding sequence is TGCGCCAGCAGCTTCGGGGGGACTAATGAAAAACTGTTTTTT.

The V and J genes are TRBV2 and TRBJ2-2, with 9 bases identical to TRBD2. The CDR3 runs 14 residues. From germline, CDR1 is SNHLY and CDR2 FYNNEI. The J segment lost 7 bases and the V segment lost 3 bases, leaving 3 bases of the junction unmatched. CDR3 sequence: CASSEASGIGELFF. The CDR3 coding sequence is TGTGCCAGCAGTGAGGCTAGCGGGATCGGGGAGCTGTTTTTT.

This clonotype was seen more than once but under ten times. The chain combines TRBV5-1 with TRBJ2-7; possible D gene TRBD2, 5 bases. This CDR3 has 18 residues. CDR1 and CDR2 from the germline V gene are SGHRS and YFSETQ. V was clipped by 1 base and J by 3 bases, with 23 bases between them. The CDR3 nucleotides are TGCGCCAGCAGCTTGACGGGGTCGGTGCTAAACCCCTTCTACGAGCAGTACTTC. It is translated as CASSLTGSVLNPFYEQYF.

V and J are TRBV6-5 and TRBJ1-1; a possible D gene is TRBD1 (5 bases). Trimming stripped 2 bases from V and 1 base from J, with 11 bases between. This CDR3 is 15 amino acids long. CDR1 is MNHEY, CDR2 SVGAGI, per germline. The CDR3 here is CASSYASTGNTEAFF. As DNA, the CDR3 is TGTGCCAGCAGTTACGCCTCCACAGGGAACACTGAAGCTTTCTTT.

The gene calls are TRBV20-1 and TRBJ2-7; no reliable D call. CDR1 DFQATT and CDR2 SNEGSKA come from the germline V gene (reference sequence). The CDR3 sequence is 13 residues long. V lost 6 bases to trimming and J lost 1 base, with 13 bases between them. The CDR3 nucleotides are TGCAGTGCCCCCCTCGCGCAATCCTACGAGCAGTACTTC. Translation: CSAPLAQSYEQYF.

The J gene is TRBJ2-1, the V gene TRBV4-2, with D uncertain. The CDR3 runs to 15 residues. Per germline, CDR1 LGHNA and CDR2 YNFKEQ. V was shortened by 0 bases and J by 0 bases, with 6 bases between the two germline ends. CDR3 residues: CASSQDYSSYNEQFF. In DNA, the CDR3 is TGTGCCAGCAGCCAAGACTATAGCTCCTACAATGAGCAGTTCTTC.

This clonotype was seen only a few times. The V gene is TRBV20-1, the J gene TRBJ2-1; D unresolved. The germline V and J ends were trimmed by 5 bases and 5 bases, with 10 bases remaining between them. CDR3 length: 12 amino acids. Germline-derived CDR1 and CDR2 are DFQATT and SNEGSKA (reference sequence). Here the CDR3 DNA reads TGCAGTGCTCGTCCGATTCACAATGAGCAGTTCTTC. Residues: CSARPIHNEQFF.

The chain links TRBV12-3 or TRBV12-4 to TRBJ1-5; perhaps TRBD1 as D (6 bases). Trimming removed 3 bases from V and 0 bases from J, with 9 bases in between. This CDR3 region has 15 residues. This chain's CDR3 is CASSLARGSNQPQHF. DNA for the CDR3: TGTGCCAGCAGTTTGGCCAGGGGTAGCAATCAGCCCCAGCATTTT.

The V and J genes are TRBV7-3 and TRBJ2-1; D is ambiguous. Germline V gene lookup returns CDR1 SGHTA and CDR2 FQGTGA. The CDR3 runs to 15 residues. The germline V and J ends were trimmed by 5 bases and 2 bases, with 13 bases remaining between them. CDR3 protein: CASSLGMRTYNEQFF. The CDR3 DNA sequence: TGTGCCAGCAGCCTGGGGATGAGGACCTACAATGAGCAGTTCTTC.

V is TRBV10-3 and J is TRBJ2-2; unclear D gene. The germline CDR1 and CDR2 sequences are ENHRY and SYGVKD. Trimming cost V 3 bases and J 0 bases, with 8 bases left between them. The CDR3 sequence is 15 residues long. CDR3 in amino acids: CAISESGSNTGELFF. For the CDR3, the DNA is TGTGCCATCAGTGAATCGGGCTCGAACACCGGGGAGCTGTTTTTT.